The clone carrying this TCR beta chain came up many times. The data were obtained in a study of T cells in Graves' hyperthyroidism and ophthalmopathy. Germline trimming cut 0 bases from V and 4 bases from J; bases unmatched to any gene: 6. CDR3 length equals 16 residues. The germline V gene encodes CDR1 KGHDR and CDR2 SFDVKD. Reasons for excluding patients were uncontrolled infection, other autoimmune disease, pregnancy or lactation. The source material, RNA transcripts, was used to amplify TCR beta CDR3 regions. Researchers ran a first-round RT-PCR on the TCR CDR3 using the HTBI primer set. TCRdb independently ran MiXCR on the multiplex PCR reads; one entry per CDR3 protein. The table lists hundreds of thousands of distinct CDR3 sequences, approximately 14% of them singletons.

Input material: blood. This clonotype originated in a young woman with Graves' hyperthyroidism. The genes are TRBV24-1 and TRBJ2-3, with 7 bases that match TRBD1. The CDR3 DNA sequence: TGTGCCACCAGTGATTTGGCCCGACAGGGACCAGATACGCAGTATTTT. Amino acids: CATSDLARQGPDTQYF.